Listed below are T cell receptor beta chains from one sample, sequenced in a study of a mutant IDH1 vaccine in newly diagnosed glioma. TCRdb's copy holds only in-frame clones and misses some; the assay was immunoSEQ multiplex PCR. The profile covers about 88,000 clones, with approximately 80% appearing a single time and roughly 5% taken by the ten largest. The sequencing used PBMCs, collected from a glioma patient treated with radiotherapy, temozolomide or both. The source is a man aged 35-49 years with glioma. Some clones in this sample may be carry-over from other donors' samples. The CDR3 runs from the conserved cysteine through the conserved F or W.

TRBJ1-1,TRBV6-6,CASSRPGGTEAFF
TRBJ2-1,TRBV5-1,CASSIGPTGSGVNEQFF
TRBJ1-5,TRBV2,CASSVRGYQPQHF
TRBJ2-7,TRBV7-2,CASSFPARTPSYEQYF
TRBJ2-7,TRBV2,CASRGPRTTDYEQYF
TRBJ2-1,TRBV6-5,CASRGALYNEQFF
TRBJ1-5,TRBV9,CASSSTSGNQPQHF
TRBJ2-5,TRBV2,CASNKGGVETQYF
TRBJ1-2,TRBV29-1,CSVVGAGHPNGYTF
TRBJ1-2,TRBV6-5,CASSDRDGYTF
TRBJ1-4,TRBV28,CASSFIRGVLGEKLFF
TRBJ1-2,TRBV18,CASSLQGGMDYGYTF
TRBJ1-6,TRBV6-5,CASSPQGPLPSPLHF
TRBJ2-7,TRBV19,CATRDPPRYEQYF
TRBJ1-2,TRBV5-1,CASSLLQERNYGYTF
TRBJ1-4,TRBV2,CASSRQQGDEKLFF
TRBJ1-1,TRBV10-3,CAISEWTLNTEAFF
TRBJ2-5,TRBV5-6,CASSLGRETQYF
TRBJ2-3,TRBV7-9,CASSLLGTDTQYF
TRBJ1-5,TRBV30,CAWEQGSGQPQHF
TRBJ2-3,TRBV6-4,CDQGGGDTQYF
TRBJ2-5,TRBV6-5,CASRPGGTETQYF
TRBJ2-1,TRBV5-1,CASSSSGGRFPYNEQFF
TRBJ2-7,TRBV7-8,CASSQEYSGQYF
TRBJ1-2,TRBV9,CASSVVSGSDYTF
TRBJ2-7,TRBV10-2,CASSESGAGTTAYEQYF
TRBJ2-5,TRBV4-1,CASSQEIGTQETQYF
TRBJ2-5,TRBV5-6,CASSLLLEETQYF
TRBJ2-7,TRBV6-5,CASSHSGGSYEQYF
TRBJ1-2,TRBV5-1,CASSLEKQGRPNYGYTF
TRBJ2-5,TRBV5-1,CASSREGRGETQYF
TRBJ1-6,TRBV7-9,CASSLDGISPLHF
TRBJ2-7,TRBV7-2,CASSLGSRGSSYEQYF
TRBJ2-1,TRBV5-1,CASSLEQGVYEQFF
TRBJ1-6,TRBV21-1,CASSNWDRGTPPLHF
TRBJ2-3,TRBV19,CASSPNAGAPDTQYF
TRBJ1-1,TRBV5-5,CASSTTVNTEAFF
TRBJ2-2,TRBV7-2,CASSELGQGPNTGELFF
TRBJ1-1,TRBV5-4,CASSLEPNTEAFF
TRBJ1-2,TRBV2,CASSAPFNYGYTF
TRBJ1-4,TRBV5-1,CASSPGTGGSLGEKLFF
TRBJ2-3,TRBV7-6,CASSFVGGSTDTQYF
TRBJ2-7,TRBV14,CASSQDLSPGFPYEQYF
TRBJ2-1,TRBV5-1,CASSLVGVGSYNEQFF
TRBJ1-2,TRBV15,CATSRGGHGYTF
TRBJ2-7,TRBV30,CAWSKQGRREEQYF
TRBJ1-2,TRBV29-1,CSVDAGGFGYTF
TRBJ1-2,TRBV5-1,CASSNTGGSYGYTF
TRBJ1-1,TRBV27,CASSSQDGLEAFF
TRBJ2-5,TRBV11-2,CASSLKQGVIQETQYF
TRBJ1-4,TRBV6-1,CASSAGTVDEKLFF
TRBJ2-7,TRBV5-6,CASSRGNEQYF
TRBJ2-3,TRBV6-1,CASRPAASTDTQYF
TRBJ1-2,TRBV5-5,CASSPQPGNYGYTF
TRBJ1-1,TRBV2,CASSPQGNTEAFF
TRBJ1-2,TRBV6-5,CASSSQPGVGYTF
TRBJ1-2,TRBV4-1,CASSQQGQGEPNYGYTF
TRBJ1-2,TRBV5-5,CASSFSGTGLRGYGYTF